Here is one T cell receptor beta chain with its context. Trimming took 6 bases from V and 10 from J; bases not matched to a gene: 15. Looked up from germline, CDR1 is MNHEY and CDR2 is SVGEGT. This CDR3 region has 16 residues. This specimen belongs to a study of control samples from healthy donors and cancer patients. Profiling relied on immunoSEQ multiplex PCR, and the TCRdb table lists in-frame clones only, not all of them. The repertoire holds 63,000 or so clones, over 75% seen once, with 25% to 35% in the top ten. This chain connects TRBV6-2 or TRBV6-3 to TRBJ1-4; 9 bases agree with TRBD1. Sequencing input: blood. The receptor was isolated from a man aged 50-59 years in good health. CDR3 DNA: TGTGCCAGCAGCCTACCCGGGACAGGGCGCTACGGAAAACTGTTTTTT. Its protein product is CASSLPGTGRYGKLFF.